A selection of T cell receptor beta chains follows, all from one sample in a study of T cell repertoires in urothelial bladder cancer. Clones were sequenced by immunoSEQ multiplex PCR, and TCRdb holds only the in-frame ones, with some missing. The table has fewer than 8,500 clones, 71% seen once. Sequenced input: tumor-infiltrating cells from bladder cancer. The receptors originated from a human donor with urothelial carcinoma. CDR3s include the opening cysteine and the closing phenylalanine or tryptophan. D genes are given only for firm matches. Some rows have no size entry. The others give once, few or many, or a class for an expanded clone.

J	V	size	D	CDR3	DNA
TRBJ2-7	TRBV11-1	medium-sized	NA	CASSPERNEQYF	TGTGCCAGCAGCCCAGAAAGGAACGAGCAGTACTTC
TRBJ1-2	TRBV2	NA	NA	CASSFAPLANYGYTF	TGTGCCAGCTCCTTTGCCCCGTTAGCTAACTATGGCTACACCTTC
TRBJ2-7	TRBV5-1	NA	NA	CASGDGQTYEQYF	TGCGCCAGCGGGGACGGCCAGACCTACGAGCAGTACTTC
TRBJ2-1	TRBV2	NA	TRBD1	CASTRSGTGGSYEQFF	TGTGCCAGCACGAGGTCCGGGACAGGGGGCTCGTATGAGCAGTTCTTC
TRBJ2-5	TRBV5-1	NA	TRBD1	CASSLLPGQGKETQYF	TGCGCCAGCAGCTTACTCCCGGGACAGGGTAAAGAGACCCAGTACTTC
TRBJ1-2	TRBV2	few	NA	CASSEGSARVYGYTF	TGTGCCAGCAGTGAAGGCTCGGCTCGTGTCTATGGCTACACCTTC
TRBJ1-4	TRBV7-2	few	NA	CASSFSPGTAGEKLFF	TGTGCCAGCAGCTTTTCACCGGGGACCGCGGGTGAAAAACTGTTTTTT
TRBJ2-1	TRBV5-4	NA	TRBD2	CASSWGGTSGANEQFF	TGTGCCAGCAGCTGGGGTGGGACTAGCGGGGCTAATGAGCAGTTCTTC
TRBJ2-1	TRBV18	NA	NA	CASSPLGLAYNEQFF	TGTGCCAGCTCACCACTGGGGCTTGCCTACAATGAGCAGTTCTTC
TRBJ1-6	TRBV4-1	NA	TRBD1	CASSLSWTGDNSPLHF	TGCGCCAGCAGCCTCAGTTGGACAGGAGATAATTCACCCCTCCACTTT
TRBJ1-5	TRBV4-1	NA	TRBD1	CASSQPQRTGDDQPQHF	TGCGCCAGCAGCCAGCCCCAACGTACAGGGGATGATCAGCCCCAGCATTTT
TRBJ2-2	TRBV19	once	NA	CASRDRGGTGELFF	TGTGCCAGTAGGGACCGAGGGGGGACCGGGGAGCTGTTTTTT
TRBJ1-2	TRBV7-3	NA	TRBD1	CASSLGQGYGYTF	TGTGCCAGCAGCTTGGGACAGGGGTATGGCTACACCTTC
TRBJ1-2	TRBV27	NA	NA	CASRDTGSNYGYTF	TGTGCCAGCAGGGACACGGGTTCAAACTATGGCTACACCTTC
TRBJ2-2	TRBV19	NA	NA	CASSRDAGELFF	TGTGCCAGTAGCCGAGATGCCGGGGAGCTGTTTTTT
TRBJ2-3	TRBV14	NA	NA	CASSPLKAGITDTQYF	TGTGCCAGCAGCCCCCTCAAAGCGGGCATCACAGATACGCAGTATTTT